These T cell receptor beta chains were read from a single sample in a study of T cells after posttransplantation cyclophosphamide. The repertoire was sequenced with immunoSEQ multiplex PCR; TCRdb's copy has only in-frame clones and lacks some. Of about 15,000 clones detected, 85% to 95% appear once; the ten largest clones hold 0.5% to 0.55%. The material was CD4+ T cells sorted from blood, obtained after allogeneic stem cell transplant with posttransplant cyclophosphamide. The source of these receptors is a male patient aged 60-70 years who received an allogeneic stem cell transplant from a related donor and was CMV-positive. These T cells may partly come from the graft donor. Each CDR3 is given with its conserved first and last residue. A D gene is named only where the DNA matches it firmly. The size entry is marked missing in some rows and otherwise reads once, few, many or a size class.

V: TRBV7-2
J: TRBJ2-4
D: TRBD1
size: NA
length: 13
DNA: TGTGCCAGCAGCGAAGACAGGGAAAACATTCAGTACTTC
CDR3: CASSEDRENIQYF

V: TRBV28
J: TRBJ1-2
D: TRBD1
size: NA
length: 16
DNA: TGTGCCAGCAGCTACGGGACAGGGGGAGCTAACTATGGCTACACCTTC
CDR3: CASSYGTGGANYGYTF

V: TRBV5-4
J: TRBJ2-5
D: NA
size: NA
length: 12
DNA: TGTGCCAGCAGCTCCCAAGCAGAGACCCAGTACTTC
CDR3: CASSSQAETQYF

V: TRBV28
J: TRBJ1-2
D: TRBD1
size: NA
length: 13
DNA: TGTGCCAGCAGTTTAAGACAGGGTCAGGGCTACACCTTC
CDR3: CASSLRQGQGYTF

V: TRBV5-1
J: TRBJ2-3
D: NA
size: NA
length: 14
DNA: TGCGCCAGCAGCTTGGCCTCTAGCGCAGATACGCAGTATTTT
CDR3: CASSLASSADTQYF

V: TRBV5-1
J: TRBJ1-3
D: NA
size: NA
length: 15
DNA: TGCGCCAGCAGTGAGGGAAGTACGTCTGGAAACACCATATATTTT
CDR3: CASSEGSTSGNTIYF

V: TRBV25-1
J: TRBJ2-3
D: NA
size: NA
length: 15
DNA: TGTGCCAGCAGCCCGACTAACCCTTTCACAGATACGCAGTATTTT
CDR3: CASSPTNPFTDTQYF

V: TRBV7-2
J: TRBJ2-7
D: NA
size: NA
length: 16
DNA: TGTGCCAGCAGCGACTACCTTAGGGGGGGGGCCTACGAGCAGTACTTC
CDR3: CASSDYLRGGAYEQYF

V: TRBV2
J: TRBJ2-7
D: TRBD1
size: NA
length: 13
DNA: TGTGCCAGCACCCGGGACAGGGACTACGAGCAGTACTTC
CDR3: CASTRDRDYEQYF

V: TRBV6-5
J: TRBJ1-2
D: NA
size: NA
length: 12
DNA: TGTGCCAGCAGTGCCTCAGGAGGCGGCTACACCTTC
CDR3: CASSASGGGYTF

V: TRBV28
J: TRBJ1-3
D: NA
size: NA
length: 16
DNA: TGTGCCAGCAGTTTAGGGTACACAGGTCCTGGAAACACCATATATTTT
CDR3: CASSLGYTGPGNTIYF

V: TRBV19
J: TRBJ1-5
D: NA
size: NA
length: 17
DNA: TGTGCCAGTAGTCCCCTGAGGGGAGGGAATAGCAATCAGCCCCAGCATTTT
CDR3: CASSPLRGGNSNQPQHF

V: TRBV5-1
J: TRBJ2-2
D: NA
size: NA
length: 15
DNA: TGCGCCAGCAGACGGGACACTGCGAACACCGGGGAGCTGTTTTTT
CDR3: CASRRDTANTGELFF

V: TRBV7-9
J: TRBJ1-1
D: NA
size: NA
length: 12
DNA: TGTGCCAGCAGCTTAACGGAGAAGGTGGCTTTCTTT
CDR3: CASSLTEKVAFF

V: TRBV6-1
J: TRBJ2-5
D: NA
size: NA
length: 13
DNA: TGTGCCGAAGGGGGTCAGCCCCAGGAGACCCAGTACTTC
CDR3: CAEGGQPQETQYF

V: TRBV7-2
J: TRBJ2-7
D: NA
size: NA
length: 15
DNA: TGTGCCAGCAGCCCCAGTGGGAGTCAGGGGTACGAGCAGTACTTC
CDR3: CASSPSGSQGYEQYF

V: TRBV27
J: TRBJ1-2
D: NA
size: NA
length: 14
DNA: TGTGCCAGCAGCCCCTCCCAGGGAATCTATGGCTACACCTTC
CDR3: CASSPSQGIYGYTF

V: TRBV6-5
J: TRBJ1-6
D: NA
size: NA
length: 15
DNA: TGTGCCAGCAGTTACTCAGGCGGCGATAATTCACCCCTCCACTTT
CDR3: CASSYSGGDNSPLHF

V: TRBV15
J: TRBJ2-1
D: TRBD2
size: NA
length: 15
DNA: TGTGCCACCAGCAGTCCGGGACTAGCGGAAGATGAGCAGTTCTTC
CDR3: CATSSPGLAEDEQFF

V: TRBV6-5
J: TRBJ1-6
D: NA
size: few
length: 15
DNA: TGTGCCAGCAGTTACGGGAGCTCCCATAATTCACCCCTCCACTTT
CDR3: CASSYGSSHNSPLHF

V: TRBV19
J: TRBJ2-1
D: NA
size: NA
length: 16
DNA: TGTGCCAGTAGTACCGCGGGACTCTCCCCCTACAATGAGCAGTTCTTC
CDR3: CASSTAGLSPYNEQFF

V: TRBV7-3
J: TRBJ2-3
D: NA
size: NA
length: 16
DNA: TGTGCCAGCAGCCCAATGCGGTCTTGGAGTACAGATACGCAGTATTTT
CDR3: CASSPMRSWSTDTQYF

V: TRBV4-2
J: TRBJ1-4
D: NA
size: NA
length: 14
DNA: TGTGCCAGCAGCCAAGAAAAATTCGGGGAAAAACCGTTTTTT
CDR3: CASSQEKFGEKPFF

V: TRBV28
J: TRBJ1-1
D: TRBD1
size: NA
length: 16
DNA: TGTGCCAGCAGTGCCGGGACAGGGGTTCGGAACACTGAAGCTTTCTTT
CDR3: CASSAGTGVRNTEAFF

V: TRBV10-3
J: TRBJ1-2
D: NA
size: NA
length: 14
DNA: TGTGCCATCAGTGAACAGTCAGGGATGGATGGCTACACCTTC
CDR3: CAISEQSGMDGYTF

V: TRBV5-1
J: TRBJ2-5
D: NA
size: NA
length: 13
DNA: TGCGCCAGCAGCTTGGCAAGGGAGGAGACCCAGTACTTC
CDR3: CASSLAREETQYF

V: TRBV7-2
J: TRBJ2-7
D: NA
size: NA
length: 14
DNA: TGTGCCAGCAGCTTAGTAAACAACCGCTACGAGCAGTACTTC
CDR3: CASSLVNNRYEQYF

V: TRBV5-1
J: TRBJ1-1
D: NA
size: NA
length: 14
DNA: TGCGCCAGCAGCTTGACGTCTCCACAGACTGAAGCTTTCTTT
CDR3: CASSLTSPQTEAFF

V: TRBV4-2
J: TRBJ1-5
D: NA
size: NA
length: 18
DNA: TGTGCCAGCAGCCAAGAAGGGCCTTGGGCAGGAGGGGCGGGACCCCAGCATTTT
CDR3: CASSQEGPWAGGAGPQHF

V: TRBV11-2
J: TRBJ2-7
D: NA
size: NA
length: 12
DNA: TGTGCCAGCAGCCCCCAGGGTCTCGAGCAGTACTTC
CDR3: CASSPQGLEQYF

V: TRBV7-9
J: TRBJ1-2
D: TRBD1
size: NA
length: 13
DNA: TGTGCCAGCAGATTTACAGGGGATGGAGGCTACACCTTC
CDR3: CASRFTGDGGYTF